A single sample gave rise to the 10 T cell receptor beta chains below, sequenced in a study of vaccination and CD4 T cells after COVID-19. The treatment here: roughly 10-day PBMC culture with coronavirus spike peptide pools or control peptides (ViraFEST assay). For these TCRs, the target antigens are not known. An Oncomine TCR Beta short-read assay was used to sequence the DNA from cultured CD4+ T cells. Via MiXCR, TCRdb re-called the PCR reads, giving one row per CDR3 protein. The table has 11,000 or so distinct CDR3 sequences, roughly 34% seen once. Sequenced here: CD4+ T cells from blood, cultured in vitro, sampled before SARS-CoV-2 vaccination. Source of these receptors: a human donor who received a COVID-19 vaccine.

The sample holds a few counts of this clonotype. The CDR3 protein is CAWSPDRAGYTF. The CDR3 DNA is TGTGCCTGGAGCCCGGACAGGGCTGGCTACACCTTC. V usage is TRBV30 and J usage is TRBJ1-2; 8 nucleotides line up with TRBD1. Germline lookup yields CDR1 GTSNPN and CDR2 SVGIG (reference sequence). Losses at the gene ends were 3 bases for V and 7 bases for J; bases not matched to a gene: 4. CDR3 size: 12 residues.

The V call is TRBV6-5, the J call TRBJ1-1, with D unclear. Germline loops: CDR1 MNHEY, CDR2 SVGAGI. CDR3 size: 14 residues. Trimming pared 0 bases from V and 1 base from J, leaving 6 bases between. The CDR3 region is CASSYSQGNTEAFF. In nucleotides, the CDR3 is TGTGCCAGCAGTTACTCGCAAGGGAACACTGAAGCTTTCTTT.

This clonotype was picked up a small number of times. The chain has TRBV15 and TRBJ2-1, with 8 bases matching TRBD2. Germline CDR1 is LNHNV and CDR2 is YYDKDF (reference sequence). This CDR3 comprises 16 residues. V shed 3 bases and J 8 bases; nucleotides not matched to a gene: 12. CDR3 loop: CATSRRTSKGVDEQFF. The CDR3 nucleotides read TGTGCCACCAGCAGGCGGACTAGCAAGGGGGTGGATGAGCAGTTCTTC.

This clonotype came up a few times. The V and J genes are TRBV20-1 and TRBJ1-2; 8 bases match TRBD1. The V gene's germline CDR1 is DFQATT and CDR2 SNEGSKA (reference sequence). Trimming cost V 0 bases and J 5 bases; bases outside gene matches: 17. This CDR3 spans 18 amino acids. DNA for the CDR3: TGCAGTGCTAGAGATTTCGGGATCTCCGGGACAGGAGGTTATGGCTACACCTTC. Amino acids: CSARDFGISGTGGYGYTF.

This clonotype was picked up a small number of times. The V gene is TRBV6-5, the J gene TRBJ2-7; possibly TRBD2 for D (6 bases). The germline CDR1 and CDR2 sequences are MNHEY and SVGAGI. The CDR3 extends over 14 amino acids. V was pared by 0 bases and J by 7 bases, with 13 bases between. The CDR3 coding sequence is TGTGCCAGCAGTTACTCGGGCGGGGAGGAAGAGCAGTACTTC. Its protein is CASSYSGGEEEQYF.

This clonotype occurred a few times. The CDR3 protein is CASSLRAGGDVNQPQHF. DNA of the CDR3: TGTGCCAGCAGTTTAAGGGCAGGGGGAGATGTCAATCAGCCCCAGCATTTT. The chain is built from TRBV27 and TRBJ1-5; 7 bases are a match to TRBD1. V shed 2 bases and J 3 bases; nucleotides not matched to a gene: 10. The CDR3 spans 17 residues. The V gene's germline CDR1 is MNHEY and CDR2 SMNVEV (reference sequence).

This chain joins TRBV5-6 and TRBJ2-5; tentative D call: TRBD2 (6 bases). Looked up from germline, CDR1 is SGHDT and CDR2 is YYEEEE. This CDR3 region has 15 residues. Deletions cut 5 bases from V and 4 bases from J, with 18 bases between. In DNA form, the CDR3 reads TGTGCCAGCAGACCCAGACTAGAGATCCTAGAGACCCAGTACTTC. It specifies CASRPRLEILETQYF.

This clonotype was found a few times. DNA for the CDR3: TGTGCCACCCGGGACAGGGGTTACAATGAGCAGTTCTTC. Residues: CATRDRGYNEQFF. V gene TRBV10-3 combines with J gene TRBJ2-1; 10 positions match TRBD1. From germline, CDR1 is ENHRY and CDR2 SYGVKD. The CDR3 runs 13 residues. V was pared by 10 bases and J by 4 bases, with 4 bases of the junction left unmatched.

This clonotype was detected only a few times. The CDR3 nucleotides read TGTGCCAGCAGCCGGACAGCTAACTATGGCTACACCTTC. Translated: CASSRTANYGYTF. This chain links TRBV6-2 or TRBV6-3 with TRBJ1-2; a possible D gene is TRBD1 (6 bases). V lost 6 bases, J lost 0 bases, and 8 bases lay in between. The length of the CDR3 is 13 residues. CDR1 is MNHEY and CDR2 is SVGEGT in the germline V gene.

This rearrangement joins TRBV3-1 to TRBJ2-3; 8 bases are shared with TRBD2. This CDR3 region has 16 residues. Germline CDR1 and CDR2: LGHDT and YNNKEL (reference sequence). The V segment lost 2 bases and the J segment 5 bases; nucleotides outside the gene matches: 9. The CDR3 DNA reads TGTGCCAGCAGCCAAAGGTACGGGGGGGCCGAAGATACGCAGTATTTT. Translated, it gives CASSQRYGGAEDTQYF.